Listed below are T cell receptor beta chains from one sample, sequenced in a study of blood T cell repertoires in COVID-19. Sequencing was performed with immunoSEQ multiplex PCR; in TCRdb, only in-frame clones are kept and a portion is missing. The table lists about 34,000 clones, 90% of them singletons. The sample consisted of peripheral blood. The receptor source for this set is a man in his sixties with active or convalescent COVID-19. Each CDR3 is given with its conserved first and last residue. Each record gives: V gene, D gene, clone size, J gene, CDR3 DNA, CDR3 protein. A D gene is named only where the DNA matches it firmly. Expanded clones are given a class, and other clones once, few, many or no size at all.

TRBV2	NA	NA	TRBJ2-1	TGTGCCAGCAGTCTTCTGGGGAGTGAGCAGTTCTTC	CASSLLGSEQFF
TRBV2	NA	NA	TRBJ2-5	TGTGCCAGCAGGCAGACGGTCGGGGGACAGACCCAGTACTTC	CASRQTVGGQTQYF
TRBV6-6	TRBD2	NA	TRBJ2-3	TGTGCCAGCAACGCGGAGGGACTAGCGTATAGAGATACGCAGTATTTT	CASNAEGLAYRDTQYF
TRBV5-4	TRBD1	NA	TRBJ1-6	TGTGCCAGCAGCTTACAGACAGGGAGAAATTCACCCCTCCACTTT	CASSLQTGRNSPLHF
TRBV10-3	TRBD1	NA	TRBJ1-2	TGTGCCATCAGTCGGGACAGGGCGACCTATGGCTACACCTTC	CAISRDRATYGYTF
TRBV9	NA	NA	TRBJ2-7	TGTGCCAGCAGCGTAGTGGTGAGCTACGAGCAGTACTTC	CASSVVVSYEQYF
TRBV7-9	TRBD2	NA	TRBJ2-1	TGTGCCAGCAGCCGTCTGACTAGCGGGGGGGGTCCGGAGCAGTTCTTC	CASSRLTSGGGPEQFF
TRBV7-8	NA	NA	TRBJ2-5	TGTGCCAGCAGCCCACACAAAGAGACCCAGTACTTC	CASSPHKETQYF
TRBV3-1/TRBV3-2	NA	few	TRBJ1-2	TGTGCCAGCAGCTTCCCTGAACGAGGATATGGCTACACCTTC	CASSFPERGYGYTF
TRBV12-5	NA	NA	TRBJ2-1	TGTGCTAGTGGTGTCGGGGGTAACTACAATGAGCAGTTCTTC	CASGVGGNYNEQFF
TRBV2	NA	NA	TRBJ2-4	TGTGCCAGCAGTGAAAAGGACAGCCACATTCAGTACTTC	CASSEKDSHIQYF
TRBV28	NA	NA	TRBJ1-2	TGTGCCAGCAGTTTGGAGGGGTACTATGGCTACACCTTC	CASSLEGYYGYTF
TRBV10-3	TRBD1	NA	TRBJ1-1	TGTGCCATCAAGGGGACAGGGAACACTGAAGCTTTCTTT	CAIKGTGNTEAFF
TRBV5-1	NA	NA	TRBJ2-6	TGCGCCAGCAGCTTGGAGCCTGGGGCCAACGTCCTGACTTTC	CASSLEPGANVLTF
TRBV19	NA	NA	TRBJ1-5	TGTGCCAGTAGCGGACAACGGCCTACTCCAAGCAATCAGCCCCAGCATTTT	CASSGQRPTPSNQPQHF
TRBV5-8	TRBD1	NA	TRBJ2-7	TGTGCCAGCAGCTCCTTTCCCGGGGACAGCTTCCCCTACGAGCAGTACTTC	CASSSFPGDSFPYEQYF
TRBV16	TRBD1	NA	TRBJ2-1	TGTGCCAGCAGCCAACGACAGGGGATCGATGAGCAGTTCTTC	CASSQRQGIDEQFF
TRBV12-3/TRBV12-4	TRBD1	NA	TRBJ1-6	TGTGCCAGCAGTTGGACAGGGAATTCACCCCTCCACTTT	CASSWTGNSPLHF
TRBV7-9	NA	NA	TRBJ1-3	TGTGCCAGCAGCCCAGCGGGCTCTGGAAACACCATATATTTT	CASSPAGSGNTIYF
TRBV21-1	NA	NA	TRBJ2-1	TGTGCCAGCAGCAAAGAGCCGCGGGGGGTTTGTGAGCAGTTCTTC	CASSKEPRGVCEQFF
TRBV7-2	NA	once	TRBJ2-4	TGTGCCAGCAGCTTAGAGCCGGCCAAAAACATTCAGTACTTC	CASSLEPAKNIQYF
TRBV20-1	NA	NA	TRBJ2-5	TGCAGTGCTACGCGGGAAGAGACCCAGTACTTC	CSATREETQYF
TRBV7-9	NA	NA	TRBJ2-2	TGTGCCAGCAGTCGAATGACAGGAATGAACACCGGGGAGCTGTTTTTT	CASSRMTGMNTGELFF
TRBV5-1	NA	NA	TRBJ2-5	TGCGCCAGCAGCACACGGGGAGGGGGGGCTCAAGAGACCCAGTACTTC	CASSTRGGGAQETQYF
TRBV27	NA	NA	TRBJ2-3	TGTGCCAGCAGTTTATTGCACAGATCCGGAGGTACGCAGTATTTT	CASSLLHRSGGTQYF
TRBV11-1	TRBD1	NA	TRBJ1-4	TGTGCCAGCAGCTTTGGACAGGGGGCAGAAAAACTGTTTTTT	CASSFGQGAEKLFF
TRBV5-1	TRBD1	NA	TRBJ2-5	TGCGCCAGCAGCGTAGGACAGGCGGGCCAAGAGACCCAGTACTTC	CASSVGQAGQETQYF
TRBV27	NA	NA	TRBJ2-5	TGTGCCAGCAGTTTACCGGACAGTCAAGAGACCCAGTACTTC	CASSLPDSQETQYF
TRBV29-1	NA	NA	TRBJ2-4	TGCAGCGTTGAGGGCGGGGCCAAAAACATTCAGTACTTC	CSVEGGAKNIQYF
TRBV14	TRBD1	NA	TRBJ2-5	TGTGCCAGCAGCCAAGCCCTTTCCGGGACAGGGGCGAGAGAGACCCAGTACTTC	CASSQALSGTGARETQYF
TRBV30	NA	NA	TRBJ1-5	TGTGCCTGGGGAGGGGAGTATAGCAATCAGCCCCAGCATTTT	CAWGGEYSNQPQHF
TRBV6-5	NA	NA	TRBJ1-4	TGTGCCAGCAGGCCCCGGGGGAGAAAACTGTTTTTT	CASRPRGRKLFF
TRBV4-1	TRBD2	NA	TRBJ2-7	TGCGCCAGCAGCCAAGATCTGCAGCGGGGGGCCTACGAGCAGTACTTC	CASSQDLQRGAYEQYF
TRBV9	TRBD2	NA	TRBJ2-7	TGTGCCAGCAGCCCAGGGACTATAGAGTCTTACGAGCAGTACTTC	CASSPGTIESYEQYF
TRBV2	TRBD2	NA	TRBJ2-3	TGTGCCAGCAGTTTAGCGGGTGCAGGGTATTTT	CASSLAGAGYF
TRBV6-5	NA	NA	TRBJ1-2	TGTGCCAGCCACCTGCTAGGGGGACACTATGGCTACACCTTC	CASHLLGGHYGYTF
TRBV7-2	TRBD1	NA	TRBJ2-3	TGTGCCAGCAGCCCCGGACAGGGGCGCAAAGATACGCAGTATTTT	CASSPGQGRKDTQYF
TRBV6-2/TRBV6-3	NA	NA	TRBJ1-3	TGTGCCAGCAGTTACTCGACGGGGAGCTCGCGCTCTGGAAACACCATATATTTT	CASSYSTGSSRSGNTIYF
TRBV7-2	TRBD2	once	TRBJ2-7	TGTGCCAGCAGCCTAAACGGGAGGGGGCAGTACTTC	CASSLNGRGQYF
TRBV24-1	TRBD1	NA	TRBJ2-1	TGTGCCACCAGTGATCCTGGACAGGGTCAGTTCTTC	CATSDPGQGQFF
TRBV10-2	TRBD1	NA	TRBJ1-2	TGCGCCAGCAGTGAGATAAACAGGGGGCCTAGTGGCTACACCTTC	CASSEINRGPSGYTF
TRBV6-5	NA	NA	TRBJ1-3	TGTGCCAGCAGCTCGACAAGAGAGGGAAACACCATATATTTT	CASSSTREGNTIYF
TRBV6-5	NA	NA	TRBJ1-4	TGTGCCAGCAGAAGACAGGCCAATAATGAAAAACTGTTTTTT	CASRRQANNEKLFF
TRBV5-1	TRBD2	NA	TRBJ2-1	TGCGCCAGCAGTGCGCTAGCGGGGTCCTACAATGAGCAGTTCTTC	CASSALAGSYNEQFF
TRBV6-6	NA	NA	TRBJ1-1	TGTGCCAGCAGTTACGGCCAGGGCACTGAAGCTTTCTTT	CASSYGQGTEAFF
TRBV5-1	NA	few	TRBJ1-1	TGCGCCAGCAGCCAGACCGTCAGGACTGAAGCTTTCTTT	CASSQTVRTEAFF
TRBV18	TRBD2	NA	TRBJ2-7	TGTGCCAGCTCTTCTTCTACTAGCGGGGTACGCGAGCAGTACTTC	CASSSSTSGVREQYF
TRBV7-9	NA	NA	TRBJ2-2	TGTGCCAGCAGCACCCGACGTAGTGACAGCGGGGAGCTGTTTTTT	CASSTRRSDSGELFF
TRBV14	NA	NA	TRBJ2-1	TGTGCCAGCAGCCAAGATTTGTATATGCAGTTCTTC	CASSQDLYMQFF
TRBV5-1	TRBD2	NA	TRBJ2-5	TGCGCCAGCAGCTCGGGGGGTTTGGAGACCCAGTACTTC	CASSSGGLETQYF